This T cell receptor (beta chain) was documented in a study of PD-L1 blockade in urothelial cancer. Study overall: Each blood sample yielded a median of 141,255 T cells.

Patients were living with locally advanced or metastatic urothelial carcinoma. Anywhere from 1 to 8 samples came from each patient, spanning pretreatment and on-treatment. Templates that were synthetic TCR analogs were spiked into each PCR. The data were produced by immunoSEQ multiplex PCR, yet TCRdb's version contains in-frame clones alone and is incomplete. In the table there are about 52,000 clones, 60% to 85% of which are singletons. Material: PBMCs, obtained around atezolizumab (anti-PD-L1) treatment. The source is a man in his 70s with urothelial cancer.

Here the CDR3 reads CASSLDMNTGELFF. For the CDR3, the DNA is TGTGCCAGCAGCTTAGACATGAACACCGGGGAGCTGTTTTTT. The chain joins TRBV25-1 to TRBJ2-2, with D hard to call. The CDR3 is made up of 14 amino acids. The germline V and J ends were trimmed by 6 bases and 1 base, with 9 bases remaining between them. Germline V gene sequence: CDR1 MGHDK, CDR2 SYGVNS.